The clone carrying this T cell receptor beta chain was recorded at least ten times. Its cognate antigen is unknown. Axillary draining lymph nodes of breast cancer patients supplied the node samples. The data were taken from a study of breast tumors, draining lymph nodes, adjacent tissues. The CDR3 extends over 15 amino acids. Deletions cut 0 bases from V and 4 bases from J, with 13 bases between. CDR1 is DFQATT and CDR2 is SNEGSKA in the germline V gene (reference sequence). Study-wide findings and caveats: Tumor T cell lymph node origin was a supported hypothesis, not proven.

TCRdb ran MiXCR on the multiplex PCR reads and lists one entry per CDR3 protein. The sample holds roughly 80,000 distinct CDR3 sequences, approximately 19% seen once. This chain uses TRBV20-1 with TRBJ1-5; D remains ambiguous. The sequenced sample consisted of axillary lymph node tissue. The sequence derives from a female donor with breast cancer. Some clones in this sample may be carry-over from other donors' samples. The DNA for the CDR3 is TGCAGTGCTAGAGATTTGTATGAGGGTAATCAGCCCCAGCATTTT. Its protein is CSARDLYEGNQPQHF.